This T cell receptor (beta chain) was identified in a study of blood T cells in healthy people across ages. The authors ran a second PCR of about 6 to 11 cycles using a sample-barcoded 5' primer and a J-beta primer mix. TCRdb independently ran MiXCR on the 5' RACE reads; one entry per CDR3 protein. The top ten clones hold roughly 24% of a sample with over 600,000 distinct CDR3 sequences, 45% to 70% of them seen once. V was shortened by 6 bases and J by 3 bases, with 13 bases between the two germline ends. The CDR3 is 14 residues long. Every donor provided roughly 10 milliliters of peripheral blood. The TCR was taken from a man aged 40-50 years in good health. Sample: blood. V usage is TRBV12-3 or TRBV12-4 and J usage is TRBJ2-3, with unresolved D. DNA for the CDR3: TGTGCCAGCAGGGAGCGCCATGGAACAGATACGCAGTATTTT. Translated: CASRERHGTDTQYF.